This TCR beta chain emerged from a study of T cells in Graves' hyperthyroidism and ophthalmopathy. TCR beta CDR3 region amplification was performed from RNA transcripts. First-round RT-PCR of the TCR CDR3 relied on the HTBI primer set. TCRdb processed the multiplex PCR reads anew with MiXCR; each CDR3 protein has one entry. The sample lists 500,000 to 650,000 distinct CDR3 sequences, 46% occurring once. J was trimmed by 6 bases and V by 10 bases; bases with no gene match: 8. From germline, CDR1 is ENHRY and CDR2 SYGVKD. The CDR3 totals 12 residues. Sequenced sample: peripheral blood or thyroid tissue (not recorded which). The receptor's source is an adult woman with Graves' disease, either hyperthyroidism or ophthalmopathy (not recorded which). The chain uses TRBV10-3 and TRBJ1-2; 7 nucleotides match TRBD1. The CDR3 coding sequence is TGTGCCACCCCGACAGGGTTTGATGGCTACACCTTC. Translated, it gives CATPTGFDGYTF.